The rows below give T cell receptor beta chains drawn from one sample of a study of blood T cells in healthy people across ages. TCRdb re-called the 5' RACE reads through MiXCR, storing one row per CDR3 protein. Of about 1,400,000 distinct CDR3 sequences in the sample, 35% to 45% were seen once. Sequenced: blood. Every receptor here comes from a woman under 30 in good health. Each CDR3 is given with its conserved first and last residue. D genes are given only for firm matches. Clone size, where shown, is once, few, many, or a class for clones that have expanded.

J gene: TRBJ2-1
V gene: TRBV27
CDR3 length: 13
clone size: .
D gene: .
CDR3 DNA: TGTGCCAGCAGTTTATCGAGAGGGCCGCAGCAGTTCTTC
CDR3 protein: CASSLSRGPQQFF

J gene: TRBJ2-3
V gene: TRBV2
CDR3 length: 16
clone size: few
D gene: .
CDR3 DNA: TGTGCCAGCAGTGCCAGCCGCGGACTTGGTACAGATACGCAGTATTTT
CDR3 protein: CASSASRGLGTDTQYF

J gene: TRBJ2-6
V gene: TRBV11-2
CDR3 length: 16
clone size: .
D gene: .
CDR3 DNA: TGTGCCAGCAGCCCGACGGGCAAGGCTGGGGCCAACGTCCTGACTTTC
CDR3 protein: CASSPTGKAGANVLTF

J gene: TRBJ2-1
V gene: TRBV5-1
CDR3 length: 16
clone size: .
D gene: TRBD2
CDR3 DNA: TGCGCCAGCAGCTTGGCCCCGATAGCGGGGGCGGGTGAGCAGTTCTTC
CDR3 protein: CASSLAPIAGAGEQFF

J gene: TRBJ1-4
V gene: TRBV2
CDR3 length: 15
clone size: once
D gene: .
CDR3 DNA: TGTGCCAGCAGTGAAGCTGGGACGTCTCTGGAAAAACTGTTTTTT
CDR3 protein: CASSEAGTSLEKLFF

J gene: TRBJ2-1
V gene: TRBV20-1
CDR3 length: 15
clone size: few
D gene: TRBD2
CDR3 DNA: TGCAGTGCCCCCGGGGGGGCGGTGTCCTACAATGAGCAGTTCTTC
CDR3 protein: CSAPGGAVSYNEQFF

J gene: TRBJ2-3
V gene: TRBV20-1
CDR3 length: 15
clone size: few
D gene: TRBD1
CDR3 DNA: TGCAGTGCTAGAATACCAGGGACAGGGGGGGATACGCAGTATTTT
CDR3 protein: CSARIPGTGGDTQYF

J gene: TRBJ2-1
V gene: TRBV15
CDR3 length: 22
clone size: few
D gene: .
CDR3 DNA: TGTGCCACCAGCAGAGATATAGAAAAGGTCGACCTAGCGAAGGAAATCTACAATGAGCAGTTCTTC
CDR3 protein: CATSRDIEKVDLAKEIYNEQFF

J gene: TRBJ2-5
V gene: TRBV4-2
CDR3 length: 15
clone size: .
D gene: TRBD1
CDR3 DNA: TGTGCCAGCAGCCCAACCAGGGACAGGCGAGAGACCCAGTACTTC
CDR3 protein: CASSPTRDRRETQYF

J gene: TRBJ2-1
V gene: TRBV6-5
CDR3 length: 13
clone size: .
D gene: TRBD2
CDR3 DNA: TGTGCCAGCAAAAAAGGGACTATCGGGGAGCAGTTCTTC
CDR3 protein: CASKKGTIGEQFF

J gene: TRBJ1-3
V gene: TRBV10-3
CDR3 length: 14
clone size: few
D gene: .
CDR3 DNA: TGTGCCATCACGGCGGGGTTCTCTGGAAACACCATATATTTT
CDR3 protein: CAITAGFSGNTIYF

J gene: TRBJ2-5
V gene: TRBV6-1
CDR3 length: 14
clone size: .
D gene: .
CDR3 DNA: TGTGCCAGCAGTGAACTTGAGGGCCGAGAGACCCAGTACTTC
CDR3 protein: CASSELEGRETQYF

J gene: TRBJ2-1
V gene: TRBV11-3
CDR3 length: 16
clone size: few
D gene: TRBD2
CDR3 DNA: TGTGCCAGCAGCTTAGGAACTAGCGGCGTGGACAATGAGCAGTTCTTC
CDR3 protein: CASSLGTSGVDNEQFF

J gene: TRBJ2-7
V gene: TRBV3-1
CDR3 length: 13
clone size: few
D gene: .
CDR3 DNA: TGTGCCAGCAGCCATTTAGCGTCCTACGAGCAGTACTTC
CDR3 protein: CASSHLASYEQYF

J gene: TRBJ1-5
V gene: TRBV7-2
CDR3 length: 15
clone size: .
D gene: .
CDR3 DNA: TGTGCCAGCAGCCCAGATGGACAGCGCAATCAGCCCCAGCATTTT
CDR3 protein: CASSPDGQRNQPQHF

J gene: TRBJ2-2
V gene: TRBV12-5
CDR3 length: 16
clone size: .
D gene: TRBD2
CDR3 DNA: TGTGCTAGTGGTCTCACGGGGGGTTCTCGCGGCGGGGAGCTGTTTTTT
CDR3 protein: CASGLTGGSRGGELFF

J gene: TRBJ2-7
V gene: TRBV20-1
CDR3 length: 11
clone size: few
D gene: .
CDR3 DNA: TGCAGTGCTACGCCCTCCCACGAGCAGTACTTC
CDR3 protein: CSATPSHEQYF

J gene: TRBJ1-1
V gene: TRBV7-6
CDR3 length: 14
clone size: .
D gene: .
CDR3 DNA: TGTGCCAGCAGCCCGGCGTTCGGGAACACTGAAGCTTTCTTT
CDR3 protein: CASSPAFGNTEAFF

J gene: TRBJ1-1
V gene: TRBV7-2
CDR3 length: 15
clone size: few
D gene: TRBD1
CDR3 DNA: TGTGCCAGCAGCTTAGCGGACAGGGGGTACACTGAAGCTTTCTTT
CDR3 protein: CASSLADRGYTEAFF

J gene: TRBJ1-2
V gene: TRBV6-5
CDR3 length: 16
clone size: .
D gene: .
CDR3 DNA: TGTGCCAGCAGTTACTCAACTATCCGACAGACCTATGGCTACACCTTC
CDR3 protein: CASSYSTIRQTYGYTF

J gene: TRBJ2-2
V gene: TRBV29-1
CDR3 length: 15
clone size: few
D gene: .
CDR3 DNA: TGCAGCGTTACCGTCTCTCAAACTTACACCGGGGAGCTGTTTTTT
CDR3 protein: CSVTVSQTYTGELFF

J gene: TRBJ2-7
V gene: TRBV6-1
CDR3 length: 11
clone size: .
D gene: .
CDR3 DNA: TGTGCCATACAGGGTGCCTACGAGCAGTACTTC
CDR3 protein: CAIQGAYEQYF

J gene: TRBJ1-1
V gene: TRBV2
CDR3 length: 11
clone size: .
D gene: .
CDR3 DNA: TGTGCCAGCAGTGAAGAAACTGAAGCTTTCTTT
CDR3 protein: CASSEETEAFF

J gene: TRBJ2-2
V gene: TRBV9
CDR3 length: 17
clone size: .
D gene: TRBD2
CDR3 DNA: TGTGCCAGCAGCGAGAATCTAGCGGGGCCGAACACCGGGGAGCTGTTTTTT
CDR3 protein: CASSENLAGPNTGELFF

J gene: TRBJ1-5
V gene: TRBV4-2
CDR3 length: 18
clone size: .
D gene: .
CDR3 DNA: TGTGCCAGCAGCCAAGACTCACAGTACCTTTATAGCAATCAGCCCCAGCATTTT
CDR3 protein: CASSQDSQYLYSNQPQHF

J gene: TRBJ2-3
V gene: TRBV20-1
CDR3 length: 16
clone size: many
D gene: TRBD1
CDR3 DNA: TGCAGTGCTAGAGATCGTGAGGGGGCCCTCACAGATACGCAGTATTTT
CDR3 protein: CSARDREGALTDTQYF

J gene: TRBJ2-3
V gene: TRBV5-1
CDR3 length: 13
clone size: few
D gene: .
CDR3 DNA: TGCGCCAGCAGCCCCCGGGGCGGCCCTTGGCAGTATTTT
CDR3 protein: CASSPRGGPWQYF

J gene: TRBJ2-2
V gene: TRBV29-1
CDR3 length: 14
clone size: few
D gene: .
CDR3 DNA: TGCAGCGTTGGACCCAGGCTGGCCACCGGGGAGCTGTTTTTT
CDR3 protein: CSVGPRLATGELFF

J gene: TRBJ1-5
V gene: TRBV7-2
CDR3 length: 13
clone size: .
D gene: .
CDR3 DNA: TGTGCCAACAGCCGTAACAGGGACCAGCCCCAGCATTTT
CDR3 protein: CANSRNRDQPQHF

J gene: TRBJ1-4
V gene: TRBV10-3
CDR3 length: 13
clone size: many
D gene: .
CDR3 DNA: TGTGCCATCAGTCCAGGAGAAGACGAAAAACTGTTTTTT
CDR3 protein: CAISPGEDEKLFF

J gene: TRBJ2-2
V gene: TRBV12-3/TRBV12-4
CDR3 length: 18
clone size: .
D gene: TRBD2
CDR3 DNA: TGTGCCAGCAGTTTGGCCCTCGGGCTAGCGGGGTCCACCGGGGAGCTGTTTTTT
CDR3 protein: CASSLALGLAGSTGELFF

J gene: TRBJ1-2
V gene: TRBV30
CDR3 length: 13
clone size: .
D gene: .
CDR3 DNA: TGTGCCTGGAGTAGTAGGGCCCGCGATGGCTACACCTTC
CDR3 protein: CAWSSRARDGYTF

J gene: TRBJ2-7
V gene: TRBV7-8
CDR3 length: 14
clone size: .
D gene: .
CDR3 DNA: TGTGCCAGCAGCCCAACTAGAGTCGCCTACGAGCAGTACTTC
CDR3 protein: CASSPTRVAYEQYF

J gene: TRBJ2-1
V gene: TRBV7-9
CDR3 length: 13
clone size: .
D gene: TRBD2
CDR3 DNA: TGTGCCAGGGGCGGGAGGCGTAACAATGAGCAGTTCTTC
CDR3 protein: CARGGRRNNEQFF

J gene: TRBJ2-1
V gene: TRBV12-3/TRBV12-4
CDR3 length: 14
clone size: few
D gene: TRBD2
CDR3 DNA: TGTGCCACGGGCTGGCGGGGGGCGTTCAATGAGCAGTTCTTC
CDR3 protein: CATGWRGAFNEQFF

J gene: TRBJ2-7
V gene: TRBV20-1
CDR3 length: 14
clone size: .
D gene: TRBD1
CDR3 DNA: TGCAGTGCCAAGACCCAAGACAGGGGCTACGAGCAGTACTTC
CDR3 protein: CSAKTQDRGYEQYF

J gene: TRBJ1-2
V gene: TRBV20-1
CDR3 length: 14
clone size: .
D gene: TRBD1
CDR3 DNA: TGCAGTGCTAGTGGGGGGGACAGCGTTTATGGCTACACCTTC
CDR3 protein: CSASGGDSVYGYTF

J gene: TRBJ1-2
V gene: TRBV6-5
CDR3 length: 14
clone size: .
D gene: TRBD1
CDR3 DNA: TGTGCCAGCAGTTACCCAGGGGGAAGGGATGGCTACACCTTC
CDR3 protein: CASSYPGGRDGYTF

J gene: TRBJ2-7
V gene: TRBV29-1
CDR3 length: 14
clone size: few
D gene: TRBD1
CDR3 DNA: TGCGGCGTTCTAACCCGGGACAGTTCCTACGAGCAGTACTTC
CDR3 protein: CGVLTRDSSYEQYF

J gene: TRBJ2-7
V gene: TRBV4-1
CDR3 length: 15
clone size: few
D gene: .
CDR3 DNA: TGCGCCAGCAGCCAAGATTTCCAGGGACCCTACGAGCAGTACTTC
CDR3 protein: CASSQDFQGPYEQYF

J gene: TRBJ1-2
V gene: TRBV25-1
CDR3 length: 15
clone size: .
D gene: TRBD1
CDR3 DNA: TGTGCCAGCAGTGAATTAGGGACAGGGTTAAAAGGCTACACCTTC
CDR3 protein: CASSELGTGLKGYTF

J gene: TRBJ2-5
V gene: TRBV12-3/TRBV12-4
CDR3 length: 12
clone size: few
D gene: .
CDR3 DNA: TGTGCCAGCAGTGACAGCTCCTACGGGCAGTACTTC
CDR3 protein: CASSDSSYGQYF

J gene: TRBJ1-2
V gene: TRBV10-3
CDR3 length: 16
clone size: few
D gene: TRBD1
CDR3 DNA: TGTGCCATCAGTGAGTCCACAGGGGGTCCCAACTATGGCTACACCTTC
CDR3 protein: CAISESTGGPNYGYTF

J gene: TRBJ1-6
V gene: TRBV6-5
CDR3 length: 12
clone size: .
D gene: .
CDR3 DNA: TGTGCCAGCAGACAGCTTAATTCACCCCTCCACTTT
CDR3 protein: CASRQLNSPLHF

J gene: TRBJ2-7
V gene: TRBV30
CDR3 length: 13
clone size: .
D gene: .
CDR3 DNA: TGTGCCTGGAGCTCAGTTGAGGTCCACGAGCAGTACTTC
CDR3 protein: CAWSSVEVHEQYF

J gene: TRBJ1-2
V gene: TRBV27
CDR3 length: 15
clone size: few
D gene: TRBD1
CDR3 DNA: TGTGCCAGCAGTTTTCAGGGGGCTGGGGGGTATGGCTACACCTTC
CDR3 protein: CASSFQGAGGYGYTF

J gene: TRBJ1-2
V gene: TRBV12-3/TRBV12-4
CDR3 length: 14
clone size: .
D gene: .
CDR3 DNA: TGTGCCAGCAGTTTAATGGTCGGCAACTATGGCTACACCTTC
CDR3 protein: CASSLMVGNYGYTF

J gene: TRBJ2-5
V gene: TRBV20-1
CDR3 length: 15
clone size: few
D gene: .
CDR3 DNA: TGCAGTGCTAACGCCTTTGCAGGAGCCCAAGAGACCCAGTACTTC
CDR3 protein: CSANAFAGAQETQYF

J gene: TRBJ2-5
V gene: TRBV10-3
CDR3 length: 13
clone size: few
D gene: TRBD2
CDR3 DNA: TGTGCCATCACGGGGGGTTACCAAGAGACCCAGTACTTC
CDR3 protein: CAITGGYQETQYF

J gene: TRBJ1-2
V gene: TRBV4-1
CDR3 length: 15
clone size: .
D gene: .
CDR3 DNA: TGCGCCAGCAGCCAAGACTCCGAGACAGTCCTTGGCTACACCTTC
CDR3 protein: CASSQDSETVLGYTF

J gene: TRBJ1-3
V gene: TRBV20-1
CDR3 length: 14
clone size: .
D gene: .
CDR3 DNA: TGCAGTGTTAGAGATCCATTCTCTGGAAACACCATATATTTT
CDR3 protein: CSVRDPFSGNTIYF

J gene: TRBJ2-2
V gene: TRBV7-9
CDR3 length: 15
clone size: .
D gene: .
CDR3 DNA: TGTGCCAGCAGCGGGCAAGGGGGGCTCACCGGGGAGCTGTTTTTT
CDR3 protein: CASSGQGGLTGELFF

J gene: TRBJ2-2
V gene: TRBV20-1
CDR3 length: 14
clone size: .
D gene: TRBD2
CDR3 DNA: TGCAGTGCTACCGCAGCGGGAGACACCGGGGAGCTGTTTTTT
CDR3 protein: CSATAAGDTGELFF